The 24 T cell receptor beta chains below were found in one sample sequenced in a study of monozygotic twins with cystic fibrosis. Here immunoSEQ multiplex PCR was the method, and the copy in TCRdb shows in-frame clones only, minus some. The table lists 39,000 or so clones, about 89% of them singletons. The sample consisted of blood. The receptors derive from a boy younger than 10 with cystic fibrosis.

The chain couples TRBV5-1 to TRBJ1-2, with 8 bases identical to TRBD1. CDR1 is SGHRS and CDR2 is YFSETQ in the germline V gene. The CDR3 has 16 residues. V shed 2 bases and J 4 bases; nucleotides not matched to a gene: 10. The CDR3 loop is CASSLGRTGKSYGYTF. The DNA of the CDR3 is TGCGCCAGCAGCTTAGGAAGGACAGGGAAGAGCTATGGCTACACCTTC. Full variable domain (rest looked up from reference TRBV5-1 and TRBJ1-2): KAGVTQTPRYLIKTRGQQVTLSCSPISGHRSVSWYQQTPGQGLQFLFEYFSETQRNKGNFPGRFSGRQFSNSRSEMNVSTLELGDSALYLCASSLGRTGKSYGYTFGSGTRLTVV.

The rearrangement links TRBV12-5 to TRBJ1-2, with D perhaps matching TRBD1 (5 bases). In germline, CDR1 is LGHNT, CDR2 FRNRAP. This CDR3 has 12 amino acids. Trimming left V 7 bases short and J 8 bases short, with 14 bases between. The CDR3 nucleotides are TGTGCTAGTGCCGAGGGGTCTTCCGGCTACACCTTC. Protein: CASAEGSSGYTF.

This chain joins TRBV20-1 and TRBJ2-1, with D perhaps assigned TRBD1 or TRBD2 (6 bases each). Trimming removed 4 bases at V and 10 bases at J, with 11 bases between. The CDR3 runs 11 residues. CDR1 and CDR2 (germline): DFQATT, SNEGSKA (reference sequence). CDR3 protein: CSAKGGREQFF. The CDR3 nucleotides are TGCAGTGCTAAGGGGGGTCGGGAGCAGTTCTTC.

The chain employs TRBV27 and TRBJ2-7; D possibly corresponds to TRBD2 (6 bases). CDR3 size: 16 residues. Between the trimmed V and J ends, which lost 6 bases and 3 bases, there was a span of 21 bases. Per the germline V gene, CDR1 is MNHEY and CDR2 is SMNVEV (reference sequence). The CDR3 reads CASRMTREHGDYEQYF. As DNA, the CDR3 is TGTGCCAGCAGAATGACCCGGGAGCATGGGGACTACGAGCAGTACTTC.

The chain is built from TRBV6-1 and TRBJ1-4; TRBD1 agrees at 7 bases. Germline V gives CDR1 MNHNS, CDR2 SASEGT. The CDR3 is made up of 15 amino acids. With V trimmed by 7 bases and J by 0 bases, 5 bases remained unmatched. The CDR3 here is CASTGQPATNEKLFF. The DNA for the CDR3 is TGTGCCAGCACGGGACAGCCGGCAACTAATGAAAAACTGTTTTTT.

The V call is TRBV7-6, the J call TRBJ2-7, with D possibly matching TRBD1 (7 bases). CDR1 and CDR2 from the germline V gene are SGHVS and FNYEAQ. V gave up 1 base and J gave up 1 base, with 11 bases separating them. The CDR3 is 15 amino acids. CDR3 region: CASSLGGTASYEQYF. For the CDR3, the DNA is TGTGCCAGCAGCTTAGGCGGGACAGCTTCCTACGAGCAGTACTTC.

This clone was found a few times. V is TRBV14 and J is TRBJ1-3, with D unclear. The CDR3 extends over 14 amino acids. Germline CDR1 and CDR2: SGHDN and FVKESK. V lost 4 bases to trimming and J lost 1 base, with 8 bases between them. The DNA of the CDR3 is TGTGCCAGCAGCCTTCCGGTTTCTGGAAACACCATATATTTT. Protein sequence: CASSLPVSGNTIYF.

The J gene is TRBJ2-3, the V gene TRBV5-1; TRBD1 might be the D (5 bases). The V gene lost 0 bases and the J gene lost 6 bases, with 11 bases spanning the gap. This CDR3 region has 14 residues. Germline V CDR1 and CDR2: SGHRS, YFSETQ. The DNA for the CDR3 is TGCGCCAGCAGCTTGGAACCAGGGTGGGATACGCAGTATTTT. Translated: CASSLEPGWDTQYF.

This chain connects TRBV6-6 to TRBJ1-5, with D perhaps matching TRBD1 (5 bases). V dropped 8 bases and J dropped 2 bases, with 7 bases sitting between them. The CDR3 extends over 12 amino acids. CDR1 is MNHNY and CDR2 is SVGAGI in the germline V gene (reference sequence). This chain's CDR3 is CASETGNQPQHF. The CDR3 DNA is TGTGCCAGCGAGACAGGCAATCAGCCCCAGCATTTT.

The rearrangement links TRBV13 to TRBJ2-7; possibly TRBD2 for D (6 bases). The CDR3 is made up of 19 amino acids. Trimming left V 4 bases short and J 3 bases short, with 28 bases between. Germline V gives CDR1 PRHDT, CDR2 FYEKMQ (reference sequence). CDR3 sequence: CASSSRDSRTTRSFYEQYF. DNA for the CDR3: TGTGCCAGCAGCTCGCGGGACTCACGAACGACACGAAGTTTCTACGAGCAGTACTTC.

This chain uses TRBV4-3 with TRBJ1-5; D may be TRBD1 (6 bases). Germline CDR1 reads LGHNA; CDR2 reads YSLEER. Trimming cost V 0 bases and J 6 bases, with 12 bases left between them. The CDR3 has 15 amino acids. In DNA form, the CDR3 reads TGCGCCAGCAGCCAAGAAAACAGGGAGGGTCAGCCCCAGCATTTT. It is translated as CASSQENREGQPQHF.

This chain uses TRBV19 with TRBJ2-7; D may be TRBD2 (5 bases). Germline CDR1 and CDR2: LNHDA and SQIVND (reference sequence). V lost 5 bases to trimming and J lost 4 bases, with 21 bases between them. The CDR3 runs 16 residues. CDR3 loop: CASSPGPGDTRYEQYF. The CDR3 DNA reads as TGTGCCAGTAGTCCCGGTCCCGGGGATACACGGTACGAGCAGTACTTC.

CDR3 in amino acids: CASGLASDAFGADTQYF. CDR3 coding DNA: TGTGCTAGTGGTTTGGCCTCCGATGCCTTCGGGGCAGATACGCAGTATTTT. V gene TRBV12-5 combines with J gene TRBJ2-3; the D gene is possibly TRBD2 (5 bases). This CDR3 is built from 17 residues. Per the germline V gene, CDR1 is LGHNT and CDR2 is FRNRAP. V dropped 1 base and J dropped 4 bases, with 18 bases sitting between them.

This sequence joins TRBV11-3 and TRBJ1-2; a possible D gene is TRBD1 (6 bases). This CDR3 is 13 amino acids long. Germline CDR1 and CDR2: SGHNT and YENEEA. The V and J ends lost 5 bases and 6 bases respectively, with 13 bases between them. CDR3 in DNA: TGTGCCAGCAGCCCTAATGGGGGCAATGGCTACACCTTC. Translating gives CASSPNGGNGYTF.

The CDR3 here is CASSPPGQKEAFF. The CDR3 bases are TGTGCCAGCTCACCACCAGGGCAGAAAGAAGCTTTCTTT. The J gene is TRBJ1-1, the V gene TRBV18; D remains ambiguous. Trimming removed 0 bases from V and 8 bases from J, with 10 bases in between. Germline loops: CDR1 KGHSH, CDR2 LQKENI. The CDR3 covers 13 residues.

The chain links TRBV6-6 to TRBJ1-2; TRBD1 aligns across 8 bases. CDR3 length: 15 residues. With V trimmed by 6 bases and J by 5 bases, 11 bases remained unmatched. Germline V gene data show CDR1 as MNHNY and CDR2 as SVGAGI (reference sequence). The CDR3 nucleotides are TGTGCCAGCAGCCTCCCCGGACAGGGTCTTTATGGCTACACCTTC. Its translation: CASSLPGQGLYGYTF.

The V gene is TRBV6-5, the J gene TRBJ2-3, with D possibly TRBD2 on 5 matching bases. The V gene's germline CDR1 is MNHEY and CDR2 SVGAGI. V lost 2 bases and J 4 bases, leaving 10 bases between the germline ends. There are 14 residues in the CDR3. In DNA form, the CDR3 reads TGTGCCAGCAGTTACCGGGGAATGGCAGATACGCAGTATTTT. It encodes CASSYRGMADTQYF.

The CDR3 DNA reads TGTGCCAGCAGCCAAAAAGCGGGGCAGGCCACTAATGAAAAACTGTTTTTT. This encodes CASSQKAGQATNEKLFF. J is TRBJ1-4 and V is TRBV4-2; possibly TRBD1 for D (5 bases). This CDR3 has 17 amino acids. Trimming stripped 2 bases from V and 2 bases from J, with 15 bases between. Germline CDR1 is LGHNA and CDR2 is YNFKEQ.

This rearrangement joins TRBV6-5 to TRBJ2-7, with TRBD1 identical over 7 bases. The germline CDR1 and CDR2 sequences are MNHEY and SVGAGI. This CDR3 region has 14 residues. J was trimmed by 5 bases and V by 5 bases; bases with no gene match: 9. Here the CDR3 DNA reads TGTGCCAGCAGTACCGGGACAGAGGTCCACGAGCAGTACTTC. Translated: CASSTGTEVHEQYF.

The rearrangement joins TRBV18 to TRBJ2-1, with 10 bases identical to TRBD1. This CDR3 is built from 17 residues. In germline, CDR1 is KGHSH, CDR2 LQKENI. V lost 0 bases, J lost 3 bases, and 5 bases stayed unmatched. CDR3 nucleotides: TGTGCCAGCTCACCACCGACCGGGACAGGGGACTACAATGAGCAGTTCTTC. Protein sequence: CASSPPTGTGDYNEQFF.

This CDR3 reads CASRTGVSYEQYF. The DNA of the CDR3 is TGTGCCTCCCGGACAGGGGTGTCCTACGAGCAGTACTTC. This chain links TRBV6-1 with TRBJ2-7; TRBD1 aligns across 9 bases. CDR3 length: 13 amino acids. Per the germline V gene, CDR1 is MNHNS and CDR2 is SASEGT. V shed 11 bases, J shed 1 base, and the junction held 6 bases outside the gene matches.

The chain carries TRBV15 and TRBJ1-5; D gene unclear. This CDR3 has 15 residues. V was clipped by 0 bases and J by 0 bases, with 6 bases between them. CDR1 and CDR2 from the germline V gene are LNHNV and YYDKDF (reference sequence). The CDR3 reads CATSRDLGSNQPQHF. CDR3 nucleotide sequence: TGTGCCACCAGCAGAGATCTCGGTAGCAATCAGCCCCAGCATTTT.

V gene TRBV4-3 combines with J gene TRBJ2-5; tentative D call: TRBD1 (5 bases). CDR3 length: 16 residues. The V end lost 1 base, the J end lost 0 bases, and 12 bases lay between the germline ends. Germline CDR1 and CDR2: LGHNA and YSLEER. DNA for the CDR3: TGCGCCAGCAGCCAAGCGCTTAACAGGTACCAAGAGACCCAGTACTTC. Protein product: CASSQALNRYQETQYF.

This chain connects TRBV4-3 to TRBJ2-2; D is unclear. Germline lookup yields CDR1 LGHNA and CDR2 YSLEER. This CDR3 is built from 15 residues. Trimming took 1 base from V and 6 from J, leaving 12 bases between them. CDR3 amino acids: CASSQAFWASGELFF. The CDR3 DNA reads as TGCGCCAGCAGCCAAGCTTTCTGGGCATCCGGGGAGCTGTTTTTT.